A selection of T cell receptor beta chains follows, all from one sample in a study of CD8+ T cells in alopecia areata. Produced via immunoSEQ multiplex PCR; TCRdb's table is partial and in-frame only. There are roughly 170,000 clones in the sample; under 60% occur only once, and roughly 12% lies in the top ten. The sample in question was CD8+ T cells sorted from blood, obtained at week 24, from a patient treated with tofacitinib. These receptors were taken from a human donor with alopecia areata. Both conserved end residues are trimmed from each CDR3.

v_call: TRBV11-2; cdr3_length: 11; j_call: TRBJ1-1; cdr3_aa: ASSLGPNTEAF
v_call: TRBV19; cdr3_length: 10; j_call: TRBJ1-5; cdr3_aa: ASSMRDQPQH
v_call: TRBV14; cdr3_length: 10; j_call: TRBJ2-1; cdr3_aa: ASSQGAGEQF
v_call: TRBV30; cdr3_length: 13; j_call: TRBJ2-5; cdr3_aa: AWRYRDNGRGTQY
v_call: TRBV14; cdr3_length: 13; j_call: TRBJ2-7; cdr3_aa: ASSQEDRGLYEQY
v_call: TRBV9; cdr3_length: 13; j_call: TRBJ2-7; cdr3_aa: ASSVGGGGAREQY
v_call: TRBV2; cdr3_length: 14; j_call: TRBJ1-1; cdr3_aa: ASSEAPQGGNTEAF
v_call: TRBV12-5; cdr3_length: 11; j_call: TRBJ1-3; cdr3_aa: ASGRESGNTIY
v_call: TRBV27; cdr3_length: 14; j_call: TRBJ1-2; cdr3_aa: ASSSAPGRANYGYT
v_call: TRBV5-1; cdr3_length: 14; j_call: TRBJ2-1; cdr3_aa: ASSLVRTSEFDEQF
v_call: TRBV6-1; cdr3_length: 11; j_call: TRBJ1-5; cdr3_aa: ASSLTVNQPQH
v_call: TRBV13; cdr3_length: 13; j_call: TRBJ1-1; cdr3_aa: ASSFYTEGNTEAF
v_call: TRBV5-6; cdr3_length: 11; j_call: TRBJ1-4; cdr3_aa: ASSPGTGGKLF
v_call: TRBV7-9; cdr3_length: 9; j_call: TRBJ2-1; cdr3_aa: ASSGGNEQF
v_call: TRBV18; cdr3_length: 12; j_call: TRBJ2-7; cdr3_aa: ASSQGQDSYEQY
v_call: TRBV4-1; cdr3_length: 12; j_call: TRBJ1-5; cdr3_aa: ASSHHRAHQPQH
v_call: TRBV27; cdr3_length: 13; j_call: TRBJ1-4; cdr3_aa: ASSIRDSLNEKLF
v_call: TRBV27; cdr3_length: 13; j_call: TRBJ1-2; cdr3_aa: ASRLGWEQYDGYT
v_call: TRBV29-1; cdr3_length: 11; j_call: TRBJ2-7; cdr3_aa: SVDADSSYEQY
v_call: TRBV27; cdr3_length: 11; j_call: TRBJ2-3; cdr3_aa: ASSSLSTDTQY
v_call: TRBV15; cdr3_length: 10; j_call: TRBJ2-7; cdr3_aa: ATSRGGYEQY
v_call: TRBV7-8; cdr3_length: 11; j_call: TRBJ2-7; cdr3_aa: ASSLGDRGEQY
v_call: TRBV5-1; cdr3_length: 11; j_call: TRBJ2-7; cdr3_aa: ASSGTPSGEQY
v_call: TRBV29-1; cdr3_length: 9; j_call: TRBJ2-1; cdr3_aa: SVEWGNEQF
v_call: TRBV3-1/TRBV3-2; cdr3_length: 7; j_call: TRBJ1-2; cdr3_aa: ASINGYT
v_call: TRBV14; cdr3_length: 13; j_call: TRBJ1-1; cdr3_aa: ASSQTDTANTEAF
v_call: TRBV5-6; cdr3_length: 14; j_call: TRBJ1-5; cdr3_aa: ASSLWNRGGNQPQH
v_call: TRBV27; cdr3_length: 12; j_call: TRBJ2-5; cdr3_aa: ASSLFFGSETQY
v_call: TRBV2; cdr3_length: 16; j_call: TRBJ2-2; cdr3_aa: ASSVTLAGGENTGELF
v_call: TRBV9; cdr3_length: 14; j_call: TRBJ2-2; cdr3_aa: ASSDNTGGSTGELF
v_call: TRBV4-2; cdr3_length: 16; j_call: TRBJ2-2; cdr3_aa: ASSQEWSSGGSVGELF